These 9 T cell receptor beta chains came from one sample sequenced in a study of T cell responses to AZD1222 COVID-19 vaccine. Produced via immunoSEQ multiplex PCR; TCRdb's table is partial and in-frame only. The data show 100,000 to 150,000 clones, 89% seen once. The sequenced sample was peripheral blood, obtained on day 0 of AZD1222 vaccination. These receptors were obtained from an adult in good health.

This clone occurred a few times. This sequence joins TRBV30 and TRBJ1-2; a weak D match, TRBD1 (5 bases). Trimming took 8 bases from V and 8 from J, leaving 18 bases between them. This CDR3 comprises 12 residues. The germline CDR1 and CDR2 sequences are GTSNPN and SVGIG (reference sequence). Here the CDR3 DNA reads TGTGCCAGAAATGACCAGGGAACCGGCTACACCTTC. Amino acids: CARNDQGTGYTF.

A few counts support this clone. The chain combines TRBV5-4 with TRBJ1-4; no clear D. The CDR3 covers 12 residues. Germline lookup yields CDR1 SGHNT and CDR2 YYREEE (reference sequence). Trimming took off 4 bases at V and 8 bases at J, with 9 bases between the two ends. This chain's CDR3 is CASSPSGEKLFF. CDR3 sequence (DNA): TGTGCCAGCAGCCCTTCGGGGGAAAAACTGTTTTTT. Together with reference TRBV5-4 and TRBJ1-4, the CDR3 gives the full variable domain: ETGVTQSPTHLIKTRGQQVTLRCSSQSGHNTVSWYQQALGQGPQFIFQYYREEENGRGNFPPRFSGLQFPNYSSELNVNALELDDSALYLCASSPSGEKLFFGSGTQLSVL.

CDR3 in amino acids: CASSPGGNTEAFF. The CDR3 DNA follows: TGTGCCAGCAGCCCGGGGGGAAACACTGAAGCTTTCTTT. V gene TRBV6-2 or TRBV6-3 combines with J gene TRBJ1-1, with TRBD1 as a possible D gene (5 bases). CDR3 length equals 13 residues. The V and J ends lost 6 bases and 2 bases respectively, with 10 bases between them. From germline, CDR1 is MNHEY and CDR2 SVGEGT.

The chain carries TRBV27 and TRBJ2-5, with D hard to call. This CDR3 spans 15 amino acids. Trimming pared 6 bases from V and 2 bases from J, leaving 16 bases between. Germline V gene lookup returns CDR1 MNHEY and CDR2 SMNVEV (reference sequence). In nucleotides, the CDR3 is TGTGCCAGCAGCACCATGTGGAACCCGCAAGAGACCCAGTACTTC. Amino acids: CASSTMWNPQETQYF.

With regard to this clone: The junction departs from germline at one end; a sequencing error may be responsible. The CDR3: CASSSPTGVNVLTF. The CDR3 DNA reads TGTGCCAGCAGCTCCCCCACAGGGGTCAACGTCCTGACTTTC. The chain uses TRBV13 and TRBJ2-6, with TRBD1 identical over 7 bases. The CDR3 consists of 14 residues. CDR1 is PRHDT and CDR2 is FYEKMQ in the germline V gene (reference sequence). Variable domain in full (rest from reference TRBV13 and TRBJ2-6): AAGVIQSPRHLIKEKRETATLKCYPIPRHDTVYWYQQGPGQDPQFLISFYEKMQSDKGSIPDRFSAQQFSDYHSELNMSSLELGDSALYFCASSSPTGVNVLTFGAGSRLTVL.

This chain connects TRBV5-1 to TRBJ1-4; 8 nucleotides agree with TRBD1. V shed 7 bases, J shed 2 bases, and the junction held 10 bases outside the gene matches. The CDR3 consists of 16 residues. CDR1 and CDR2 from the germline V gene are SGHRS and YFSETQ. DNA for the CDR3: TGCGCCAGCTCACCTTTTACAGGGGGTACTAATGAAAAACTGTTTTTT. It specifies CASSPFTGGTNEKLFF.

This clone was found once. This rearrangement joins TRBV28 to TRBJ2-7, with 9 bases lining up with TRBD2. This CDR3 comprises 15 residues. The V gene end was trimmed by 4 bases and the J gene end by 3 bases; junction bases not matched to a gene: 7. Germline V gene lookup returns CDR1 MDHEN and CDR2 SYDVKM. The CDR3 sequence is CASSSTGTSLYEQYF. The DNA of the CDR3 is TGTGCCAGCAGTTCGACCGGGACTAGCCTCTACGAGCAGTACTTC.

The sample holds one count of this clone. The genes are TRBV3-1 (or the pseudogene TRBV3-2) and TRBJ1-2, with D maybe TRBD1 (5 bases). The germline V gene encodes CDR1 LGHDT and CDR2 YNNKEL (reference sequence). V lost 0 bases to trimming and J lost 6 bases, with 14 bases between them. The CDR3 loop spans 15 amino acids. Here the CDR3 DNA reads TGTGCCAGCAGCCAAGAGAGAGGGGACTATAATGGCTACACCTTC. Translated, it gives CASSQERGDYNGYTF.

The CDR3 sequence: CASSLVRTDTQYF. CDR3 bases: TGTGCCAGTAGTCTTGTACGGACAGATACGCAGTATTTT. This chain connects TRBV19 to TRBJ2-3, with D hard to call. Trimming shortened V by 5 bases and J by 3 bases, and 9 bases separated the two germline ends. Germline V CDR1 and CDR2: LNHDA, SQIVND (reference sequence). This CDR3 is built from 13 residues.